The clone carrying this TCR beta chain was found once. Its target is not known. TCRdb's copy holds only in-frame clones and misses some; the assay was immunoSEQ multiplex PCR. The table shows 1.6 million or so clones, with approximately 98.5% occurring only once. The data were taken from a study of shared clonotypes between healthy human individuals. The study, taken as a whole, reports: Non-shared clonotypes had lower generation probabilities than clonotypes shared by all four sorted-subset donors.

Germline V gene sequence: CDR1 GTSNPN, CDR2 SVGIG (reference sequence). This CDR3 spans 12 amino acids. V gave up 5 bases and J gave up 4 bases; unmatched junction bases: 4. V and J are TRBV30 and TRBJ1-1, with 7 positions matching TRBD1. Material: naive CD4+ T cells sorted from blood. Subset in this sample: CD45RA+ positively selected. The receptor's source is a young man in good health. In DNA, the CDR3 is TGTGCCTGGGTACAGGGGACCACTGAAGCTTTCTTT. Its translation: CAWVQGTTEAFF.